The clone carrying this T cell receptor beta chain was detected only a few times. Its antigen is still unknown. The data are from a study of T-cell memory formation after mild COVID-19. Study information: Largely, the TCR clusters proved donor specific. Study-wide results and caveats: Clones contracting across day 15 to 85 had a balanced CD4/CD8 profile; later expanding clones leaned CD4+.

The V gene's germline CDR1 is SGHTA and CDR2 FQGNSA. The junction had 8 bases not matched to a gene; V was cut back by 3 bases and J by 0 bases. This CDR3 has 17 residues. Each CDR3 protein gets one entry after TCRdb re-called the 5' RACE reads with MiXCR. The sample holds 350,000 or so distinct CDR3 sequences, more than 20% seen once. The rearrangement joins TRBV7-2 to TRBJ2-4, with TRBD1 matching 7 bases. The sequence came from an adult woman who had mild COVID-19 (a few samples of this study predate the infection). Cell type and time point are not known. Material: PBMCs or a T cell subset sorted from them (not recorded which). The CDR3 reads CASSFVAQGLAKNIQYF. In DNA, the CDR3 is TGTGCCAGCAGCTTTGTGGCACAGGGGTTAGCCAAAAACATTCAGTACTTC.